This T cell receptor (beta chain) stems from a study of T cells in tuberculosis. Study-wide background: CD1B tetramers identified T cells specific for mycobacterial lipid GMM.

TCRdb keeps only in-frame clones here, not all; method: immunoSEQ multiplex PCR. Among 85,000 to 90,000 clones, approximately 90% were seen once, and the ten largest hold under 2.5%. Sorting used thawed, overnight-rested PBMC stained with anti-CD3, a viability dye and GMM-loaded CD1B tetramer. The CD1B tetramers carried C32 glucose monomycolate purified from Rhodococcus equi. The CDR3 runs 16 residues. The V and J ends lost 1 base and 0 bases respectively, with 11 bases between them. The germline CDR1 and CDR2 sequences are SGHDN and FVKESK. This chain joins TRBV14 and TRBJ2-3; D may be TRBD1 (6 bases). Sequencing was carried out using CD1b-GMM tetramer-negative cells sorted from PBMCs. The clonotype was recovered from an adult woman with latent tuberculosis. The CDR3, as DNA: TGTGCCAGCAGCCAAGTGTGGACAGCTAGCACAGATACGCAGTATTTT. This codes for CASSQVWTASTDTQYF.